This T cell receptor (beta chain) was found in a study of blood T cells in healthy people across ages. PCR was performed a second time for about 6 to 11 cycles using a sample-barcoded 5' primer and a J-beta primer mix. One entry per CDR3 protein results from TCRdb running MiXCR on the 5' RACE reads. This table holds about 640,000 distinct CDR3 sequences, roughly 31% found once. In germline, CDR1 is SGHDT, CDR2 YYEEEE. V was clipped by 4 bases and J by 8 bases, with 19 bases between them. The CDR3 has 15 residues. In its sample, this clonotype was seen many times. The receptor comes from a woman of 80 years or more in good health. The rearrangement links TRBV5-6 to TRBJ2-1; D may match TRBD1 or TRBD2 (6 bases each). Sequencing used blood. The CDR3, as DNA: TGTGCCAGCAGCCGAATGGGGGGCGGAATCGATGAGCAGTTCTTC. Encoded protein: CASSRMGGGIDEQFF.